This T cell receptor beta chain originates from a study of blood T cell repertoires in COVID-19. Study overall: Some COVID-19 samples were acute and others convalescent; all came from the United States, Italy and Spain. The analysed material was cDNA or gDNA that came from T cells, B-cell-depleted T cells, or PBMCs.

In the authors' methods: Estimated nucleated cell counts came from reference gene primer amplification. Produced via immunoSEQ multiplex PCR; TCRdb's table is partial and in-frame only. V and J calls and clone size are as listed in that table; D and trimming were resolved from the DNA. This repertoire shows 150,000 to 200,000 clones, around 81% found once; its top ten account for around 12%. Patients at the Seattle site were enrolled during active infection and followed longitudinally. Germline V gene lookup returns CDR1 LNHDA and CDR2 SQIVND (reference sequence). V dropped 7 bases and J dropped 2 bases, with 9 bases sitting between them. The CDR3 spans 13 residues.

The sequencing input was peripheral blood. This sequence originates from an elderly woman with COVID-19, enrolled during active disease. The chain has TRBV19 and TRBJ2-1; maybe TRBD1 (5 bases). CDR3 residues: CASTQGPYNEQFF. CDR3 nucleotide sequence: TGTGCCAGTACCCAGGGTCCCTACAATGAGCAGTTCTTC.